Presented here are 18 T cell receptor beta chains from one specimen sequenced in a study of tumor-infiltrating lymphocytes in primary liver carcinoma (dated 2017 in TCRdb). RNA from unsorted whole blood was extracted with TRIzol reagent, and germline DNA was obtained with the DNeasy Blood & Tissue kit. These reads were obtained on an Illumina HiSeq 2500. Using a constant-region primer and ProtoScript II reverse transcriptase, TCRbeta-specific cDNA was reverse-transcribed from about 460 ng total RNA. The TCRbeta libraries were prepared through three rounds of nested multiplex PCR following a slightly modified ARM-PCR procedure. Each of the first two PCR rounds ran for approximately 10 cycles and used multiplex TRBV1-TRBV30 forward primers together with a Cbeta reverse primer. The public reads were quality trimmed at Q25 with fastp and then assembled into clones with MiXCR by TCRdb, keeping productive beta chains. A single entry per CDR3 protein holds the most common genes and DNA from its merged rows. Within this sample are 200,000 or so distinct CDR3 sequences, with 65% of them counted one time only. In total, the top ten clones hold roughly 7% of the sample.

The sample consisted of peripheral blood. These receptors originate from a woman between 55 and 75 years old with primary liver carcinoma and hepatitis B virus infection.

With regard to this clonotype: A junction end diverges from the germline sequence, so it may reflect a read error. Here the CDR3 DNA reads TGTACCAGCAGCCTAACTCTTACTAGCGATCCTACCTACGAGCAGTACTTT. It yields the protein CTSSLTLTSDPTYEQYF. The chain couples TRBV12-3 or TRBV12-4 to TRBJ2-7, with 7 positions matching TRBD2. There are 17 residues in the CDR3.

This clonotype was observed many times. This rearrangement joins TRBV6-5 to TRBJ1-2; 8 positions agree with TRBD1. The CDR3 runs 15 residues. Germline V gene lookup returns CDR1 MNHEY and CDR2 SVGAGI. Trimming took 5 bases from V and 4 from J; bases not matched to a gene: 9. This CDR3 is CASSPRTGQGYGYTF. The CDR3 nucleotides are TGTGCCAGCAGTCCCCGGACAGGGCAGGGCTATGGCTACACCTTC.

This clonotype came up a few times. The CDR3: CASSVDISSGANVLTF. CDR3 nucleotide sequence: TGTGCCAGCAGCGTCGATATTTCCTCTGGGGCCAACGTCCTGACTTTC. V is TRBV7-3 and J is TRBJ2-6, with D unresolved. V was clipped by 5 bases and J by 0 bases, with 11 bases between them. CDR1 is SGHTA, CDR2 FQGTGA, per germline. CDR3 length: 16 residues.

Concerning this clonotype itself: A clone one base away is much larger, so this may be a read error. The chain employs TRBV4-2 and TRBJ2-3, with TRBD2 identical over 10 bases. V dropped 1 base and J dropped 4; count of bases not matched to a gene: 8. Germline CDR1 LGHNA, CDR2 YNFKEQ. This CDR3 has 17 residues. Here the CDR3 reads CASSQVGSGTSADTQYF. The CDR3 DNA reads as TGTGCCAGCAGCCAAGTAGGCTCCGGGACTAGCGCAGATACGCAGTATTTT.

Remarks on this clonotype: At one boundary the junction diverges from the germline segment, which might be a read error. The genes are TRBV5-1 and TRBJ2-7; 10 nucleotides align to TRBD2. The CDR3 is 14 amino acids. Germline lookup yields CDR1 SGHRS and CDR2 YFSETQ. The CDR3 nucleotides are TGCGCCAGCAGCTTAGTAGCGGGAGGTGGCGAGGAGTACTTC. Encoded protein: CASSLVAGGGEEYF.

Turning to this clonotype: The conserved closing phenylalanine or tryptophan is absent in this CDR3, likely reflecting a read error. This chain connects TRBV11-2 to TRBJ2-1; no reliable D call. Germline CDR1 reads SGHAT; CDR2 reads FQNNGV. There are 14 residues in the CDR3. V was pared by 2 bases and J by 6 bases, with 11 bases between. CDR3 protein: CASSLSRATNEQFS. CDR3 DNA sequence: TGTGCCAGCAGCTTATCCCGGGCAACCAATGAGCAGTTCTCC.

This chain connects TRBV13 to TRBJ2-1; D might be TRBD1 (6 bases). Per the germline V gene, CDR1 is PRHDT and CDR2 is FYEKMQ (reference sequence). CDR3 length: 14 amino acids. Trimming pared 1 base from V and 5 bases from J, leaving 9 bases between. As DNA, the CDR3 is TGTGCCAGCAGCTTAGAGGCAGGGGACAATGAGCAGTTCTTC. Protein sequence: CASSLEAGDNEQFF.

Note on this clonotype: A much more abundant neighbour one base away suggests this may be a read error. The J gene is TRBJ2-1, the V gene TRBV4-1, with D possibly being TRBD2 (5 bases). Germline V lookup: CDR1 MGHRA, CDR2 YSYEKL. V lost 0 bases to trimming and J lost 6 bases, with 21 bases between them. The CDR3 loop spans 18 amino acids. The CDR3 here is CASSQDVASRGLCNEQFF. The CDR3 coding sequence is TGCGCCAGCAGCCAAGATGTGGCTAGCCGAGGCCTCTGCAATGAGCAGTTCTTC.

With respect to this clonotype: A much larger clone differs from this one at a single base, so this may be a read error. The chain employs TRBV29-1 and TRBJ1-1; D unclear. The CDR3 runs to 10 residues. Germline CDR1 is SQVTM and CDR2 is ANQGSEA. CDR3 DNA sequence: TGCTGCGTGTATTACACTGAAGCTTTCTTT. This sequence encodes CCVYYTEAFF.

About this clonotype: The junction departs from the called germline gene at one end, perhaps through a read error. The chain recombines TRBV11-2 with TRBJ2-7; D is ambiguous. Germline V gene lookup returns CDR1 SGHAT and CDR2 FQNNGV. The CDR3 consists of 12 residues. This CDR3 is CDSTLSPGEQYF. The CDR3 bases are TGTGACAGCACCTTAAGTCCCGGCGAGCAGTACTTC.

Comments on this clonotype: Relative to the germline gene, one junction end is altered; a read error may explain this. V usage is TRBV5-4 and J usage is TRBJ2-7; D might be TRBD2 (6 bases). CDR3 length: 12 amino acids. Germline V gene sequence: CDR1 SGHNT, CDR2 YYREEE (reference sequence). The CDR3: CASSLLDYDQYF. CDR3 nucleotides: TGTGCCAGCAGCTTGCTGGACTACGATCAGTACTTC.

The chain joins TRBV11-3 to TRBJ2-5; 11 bases fit TRBD1. V trimming: 9 bases; J trimming: 6 bases; junction bases outside the gene matches: 12. The germline V gene encodes CDR1 SGHNT and CDR2 YENEEA. This CDR3 is built from 15 residues. In DNA, the CDR3 is TGTGCCAGAAGGAACCGCGGGACAGGGGGGAAGACCCAGTACTTC. This gives the protein CARRNRGTGGKTQYF.

There are a few counts of this clonotype. The rearrangement uses TRBV28 and TRBJ2-3; 9 bases are shared with TRBD2. V lost 5 bases and J lost 2; bases outside the gene matches: 5. In germline, CDR1 is MDHEN, CDR2 SYDVKM. The CDR3 extends over 15 amino acids. In DNA, the CDR3 is TGTGCCAGCAGTGAGACTAGCGGATACACAGATACGCAGTATTTT. Translation: CASSETSGYTDTQYF.

Of note for this clonotype: This may be a read error: a much more frequent sequence differs by one nucleotide. The chain combines TRBV12-3 or TRBV12-4 with TRBJ2-7; TRBD2 matches 10 bases. CDR3 length equals 12 residues. The CDR3 nucleotides read TGTGTCAGCACCAACGGACTAGCGGAGGCGTACTTC. Translating it yields CVSTNGLAEAYF.

Notes on this clonotype: Being one base from a much bigger clone, this may be a read error. The chain uses TRBV6-1 and TRBJ1-5; weak D call: TRBD1 (5 bases). This CDR3 spans 13 amino acids. CDR1 is MNHNS, CDR2 SASEGT, per germline. In DNA form, the CDR3 reads TGTGCCAGCAGTGACGGGGGAAATCAGCACCAGCATTTT. Protein sequence: CASSDGGNQHQHF.

Details on this clonotype: At one end, the junction sequence differs from germline, possibly due to a read error. This chain connects TRBV30 to TRBJ2-2, with D maybe TRBD1 (7 bases). CDR1 GTSNPN and CDR2 SVGIG come from the germline V gene (reference sequence). The CDR3 extends over 14 amino acids. Written as DNA, the CDR3 is TGTGCCTGGATGACAGGGAGGAGTCCCGGGGAGCTATATTTT. Its translation: CAWMTGRSPGELYF.

This clonotype appeared once. A much larger clone lies one base from this, so it may be a read error. It is likely a read error, because the conserved phenylalanine at the end of the CDR3 is missing. J is TRBJ2-3 and V is TRBV12-3 or TRBV12-4; D remains ambiguous. V was trimmed by 5 bases and J by 6 bases, leaving 9 bases between them. The CDR3 length is 12 residues. CDR3 residues: CASSTQSDTQYL. The CDR3 nucleotides are TGTGCCAGCAGTACCCAATCGGATACGCAGTATCTT.

Comment on this clonotype: The junction shows a germline mismatch at one end, possibly a read error. The chain recombines TRBV5-1 with TRBJ2-2, with 10 bases matching TRBD2. The CDR3 extends over 21 amino acids. Germline-derived CDR1 and CDR2 are SGHRS and YFSETQ. CDR3 bases: TGCGCCAGCAGCTTGAAAACAACCGGGACTAGCGTTTTAGAATTGGCCGGGGAGCTGTTATTT. Translated: CASSLKTTGTSVLELAGELLF.